This T cell receptor beta chain was profiled in a study of T cells after yellow fever vaccination (dated 2019 in TCRdb). For context, the study as a whole: The SMART-Seq v4 Ultra Low Input RNA kit was used to prepare libraries from fractions with low cell numbers. To follow T-cell clones before and after both primary and booster YFV17D yellow fever vaccination, bulk TCR alpha and beta repertoires underwent longitudinal sequencing. Two healthy male donors, one aged 18 to 30 and one aged 30 to 40 years, were included in the cohort. Blood samples were taken at several timepoints before and after primary and secondary immunization, and bulk PBMC replicates and cell subsets were isolated. What the research found in general, with its limitations: A small share of clonotypes was detected in both CD4 and CD8 compartments, with the overlap likely arising from convergent recombination. The secondary T-cell response was weaker than the primary response but faster, peaking on day 5 instead of day 15. Computational filtering was required because FACS-sorted repertoires could contain abundant contaminating clonotypes from the bulk population. Only two donors were included in the study, so the extent to which the findings can be generalized is limited. Most clones expanded after primary vaccination (about 96% of CD4 and 80% to 90% of CD8) were re-detected after the booster, suggesting that broad memory maintenance occurred.

TCR cDNA was synthesized by 5'RACE template switching, through which a universal primer site and unique molecular identifiers were introduced. Priming of cDNA synthesis was performed from both the TCR alpha and TCR beta constant segments. Library amplification used two PCR steps, and the second PCR step added sample barcodes and sequencing adapters. Sequencing of the libraries was done on either Illumina HiSeq 2500 (2x100 bp) or NovaSeq (2x150 bp). In the original analysis: Reads were demultiplexed and collapsed into UMI consensus sequences with MIGEC, and V(D)J alignment was performed with MiXCR. Using edgeR on replicate PBMC samples, clonotypes were called vaccine-responding if FDR was below 0.01 and the log2 fold change was above 5 up to day 15. CD4 or CD8 identity was assigned to each bulk clonotype according to whether the clonotype was present at higher abundance in the sequenced CD4 repertoire or the sequenced CD8 repertoire. TCRdb trimmed public reads at Q25 via fastp, called clones via MiXCR and kept in-frame beta chains. Rows are combined by CDR3 protein, so each entry shows the most common genes and DNA. The V and J calls and clone size are TCRdb's, not the authors'. The sample has roughly 150,000 distinct CDR3 sequences on record, less than 9% of them singletons. The ten largest account for roughly 2.5% of the sample.

From V the trimming removes 5 bases and from J it removes 4 bases, while the gene matches leave 3 bases of the junction unaccounted for. Reading the germline V gene gives CDR1 SGHAT and CDR2 FQNNGV. Taken from cysteine to phenylalanine, the CDR3 has 13 residues. Only the CDR3 part of the read is kept: 39 bases, read in frame from the first base. This clonotype was found many times. The antigen this receptor binds is unknown. Base-call qualities are not available, and no considerably larger clone is one nucleotide away. The treatment or condition label, read with the paper, signifies: live attenuated yellow fever vaccine strain. PBMCs were isolated from peripheral blood using a standard Ficoll-Paque protocol. CD4 and CD8 T-cell fractions were isolated with Dynabeads CD4 and CD8 positive selection kits. TriZol was used to extract RNA from bulk PBMCs, CD4 and CD8 fractions, and dextramer-positive and dextramer-negative fractions.

The clonotype was recovered from a man in his late teens or twenties who received the YFV17D yellow fever vaccine. The chain joins TRBV11-2 to TRBJ2-3, with 7 central nucleotides matching TRBD1. Sequenced material: CD4+ T cells sorted from PBMCs, taken 5 to 6 days after the first yellow fever vaccination. The CDR3 region has the sequence CASSRGTADTQYF. The DNA sequence reads TGTGCCAGCAGCAGAGGGACAGCAGATACGCAGTATTTT.